These T cell receptor beta chains were read from a single sample in a study of response to subunit inactivated influenza vaccine. From the RT-PCR reads, TCRdb called clonotypes with MiXCR, one entry per CDR3 protein. The profile shows about 500,000 distinct CDR3 sequences, about 15% of them singletons. The specimen comprised CD4+ T cells sorted from PBMCs, sampled 23 to 25 months after vaccination. The receptors derive from a man aged 45-69 years who received an inactivated influenza vaccine. CDR3s include the opening cysteine and the closing phenylalanine or tryptophan. A D gene is named only where the DNA matches it firmly. Not every row has a clone size; where given, it reads once, few, many or a size class.

CDR3 length	J gene	clone size	V gene	D gene	CDR3 DNA	CDR3 protein
15	TRBJ1-6	few	TRBV28	NA	TGTGCCAGCAACCCATCTCTCAGGGGAAGTTCACCCCTCCACTTT	CASNPSLRGSSPLHF
14	TRBJ1-1	few	TRBV3-1	NA	TGTGCCAGCAGTTCAGGACATAGGATGGGTGAAGCTTTCTTT	CASSSGHRMGEAFF
13	TRBJ2-2	many	TRBV7-8	NA	TGTGCCAGCAGCTTATTCGGTACCGGGGAGCTGTTTTTT	CASSLFGTGELFF
19	TRBJ2-1	NA	TRBV12-3/TRBV12-4	TRBD2	TGTGCCAGCAGTTCCCGGACTAGCGGGGGGGCCGTAGGGGGCAATGAGCAGTTCTTC	CASSSRTSGGAVGGNEQFF
14	TRBJ2-3	few	TRBV5-6	TRBD1	TGTGCCAGCAGCTTTCAGGGGGCTCCAGATACGCAGTATTTT	CASSFQGAPDTQYF
14	TRBJ1-5	few	TRBV4-3	TRBD1	TGCGCCAGCAGCCAGACAGGGGGCTTTCAGCCCCAGCATTTT	CASSQTGGFQPQHF
14	TRBJ2-1	NA	TRBV9	NA	TGTGCCAGCAGCGTCAGGGGTCTGTTCAATGAGCAGTTCTTC	CASSVRGLFNEQFF
17	TRBJ2-1	NA	TRBV4-2	TRBD2	TGTGCCAGCAGCCAAGATTTGGCGGGAGGGCTTCCCAATGAGCAGTTCTTC	CASSQDLAGGLPNEQFF
17	TRBJ1-5	few	TRBV6-2/TRBV6-3	TRBD1	TGTGCCAGCAGTTACGAAAAAAGGACAGGGGGCGGTCAGCCCCAGCATTTT	CASSYEKRTGGGQPQHF
14	TRBJ2-7	many	TRBV4-3	NA	TGCGCCAGCAGCCAACAGCTGGTGTCCTACGAGCAGTACTTC	CASSQQLVSYEQYF
13	TRBJ2-1	NA	TRBV29-1	NA	TGCAGTTCGGAAGAGCACTCCTACAATGAGCAGTTCTTC	CSSEEHSYNEQFF
16	TRBJ2-7	few	TRBV6-5	TRBD1	TGTGCCAGCAGTTACCCCCCCGGACAGGGAGGAAACGAGCAGTACTTC	CASSYPPGQGGNEQYF
16	TRBJ2-1	NA	TRBV7-9	TRBD1	TGTGCCAGCAGCTCCCGGACAGGGGGCTCGTACAATGAGCAGTTCTTC	CASSSRTGGSYNEQFF
12	TRBJ1-2	NA	TRBV3-1	NA	TGTGCCAGCAGCCAAGCGACATATGGCTACACCTTC	CASSQATYGYTF
15	TRBJ1-1	many	TRBV20-1	TRBD1	TGCAGTGCTAGGGACCTAGACAGGGCAAGGACTGAAGCTTTCTTT	CSARDLDRARTEAFF
11	TRBJ1-1	few	TRBV20-1	NA	TGCAGTGCTAGTTCGAACACTGAAGCTTTCTTT	CSASSNTEAFF
15	TRBJ2-5	few	TRBV11-2	NA	TGTGCCAGCAGCCCGCCCCCAGGAGCCCAAGAGACCCAGTACTTC	CASSPPPGAQETQYF
14	TRBJ1-1	few	TRBV20-1	NA	TGCAGTGCTACCCCGGGGAGAGCCGGCGCTGAAGCTTTCTTT	CSATPGRAGAEAFF
16	TRBJ2-5	NA	TRBV6-1	TRBD2	TGTGCCAGCAGCGGGACTAGCGGGAGTTCATGGGAGACCCAGTACTTC	CASSGTSGSSWETQYF
16	TRBJ2-2	many	TRBV11-2	TRBD2	TGTGCCAGCAGCATGGCCGGACTAGCTATCACCGGGGAGCTGTTTTTT	CASSMAGLAITGELFF
15	TRBJ2-2	NA	TRBV7-6	TRBD1	TGTGCCAGCAGCCTTGGACAGGGTAAAACCCGGGAGCTGTTTTTT	CASSLGQGKTRELFF
16	TRBJ2-7	few	TRBV12-3/TRBV12-4	NA	TGTGCCAGCAGTTTAGGGGTCGGGACGGCTTCCGACGAGCAGTACTTC	CASSLGVGTASDEQYF
14	TRBJ2-2	few	TRBV7-2	NA	TGTGCCAGCAGCTTTGAAGGGCTTGGCGGGGAGCTGTTTTTT	CASSFEGLGGELFF
14	TRBJ2-7	NA	TRBV6-1	TRBD1	TGTGCCAGCAAGCGGGACAGGGGTGTACAAGAGCAGTACTTC	CASKRDRGVQEQYF
15	TRBJ2-1	NA	TRBV10-3	TRBD2	TGTGCCATCAGTGGGACTAGCGGGAGGACCAATGAGCAGTTCTTC	CAISGTSGRTNEQFF
14	TRBJ2-3	few	TRBV7-8	NA	TGTGCCAGCAGCTTAGCCAGGGTAGCAGATACGCAGTATTTT	CASSLARVADTQYF
12	TRBJ1-5	few	TRBV20-1	NA	TGCAGTGGAGGCAGTGGGGATCAGCCCCAGCATTTT	CSGGSGDQPQHF
14	TRBJ1-1	NA	TRBV3-1	NA	TGTGCCAGCAGCCCCCTGAGTGGGAGCACTGAAGCTTTCTTT	CASSPLSGSTEAFF
17	TRBJ1-2	few	TRBV3-1	TRBD1	TGTGCCAGCAGCCAAGATTGGGGGACAGCTTCGTCTTATGGCTACACCTTC	CASSQDWGTASSYGYTF
14	TRBJ1-5	many	TRBV7-2	TRBD1	TGTGCCAGCAGCCCGGACAGGGGGTATCAGCCCCAGCATTTT	CASSPDRGYQPQHF
15	TRBJ2-6	few	TRBV7-2	NA	TGTGCCACCTCCCCTTCTGTCTCTGGGGCCAACGTCCTGACTTTC	CATSPSVSGANVLTF
14	TRBJ2-1	NA	TRBV23-1	NA	TGCGCCAGCAGTCAATCGGGGTCAGGCGTCGAGCAGTTCTTC	CASSQSGSGVEQFF
13	TRBJ2-1	few	TRBV18	NA	TGTGCCAGCTCACCCTACCGCGACAATGAGCAGTTCTTC	CASSPYRDNEQFF
15	TRBJ1-4	many	TRBV5-1	TRBD1	TGCGCCAGCAGCTTGACAGGGGGCAATCGCGAAAAACTGTTTTTT	CASSLTGGNREKLFF
16	TRBJ2-3	few	TRBV28	TRBD2	TGTGCCAGCACCTCTCGAGGTAGCGGGAGTCCGTATACGCAGTATTTT	CASTSRGSGSPYTQYF
16	TRBJ1-6	NA	TRBV27	NA	TGTGCCAGCAGTTTATCTTCCTGGGGGCGCGAATCACCCCTCCACTTT	CASSLSSWGRESPLHF
17	TRBJ2-1	few	TRBV5-5	TRBD2	TGTGCCAGCAGCTTTACTATGACTAGCGGGGGTAGGTATGAGCAGTTCTTC	CASSFTMTSGGRYEQFF
16	TRBJ2-1	many	TRBV5-1	NA	TGCGCCAGCAGCTTGGGAAACAGGGCGGGCTACAATGAGCAGTTCTTC	CASSLGNRAGYNEQFF
17	TRBJ2-5	few	TRBV4-2	TRBD2	TGTGCCAGCAGCCAAGGGCGAGCGGGGCGGGGTCAAGAGACCCAGTACTTC	CASSQGRAGRGQETQYF
14	TRBJ2-7	many	TRBV7-2	TRBD2	TGTGCCAGCAGCTTAAGCGGGGGCTCCTACGAGCAGTACTTC	CASSLSGGSYEQYF
16	TRBJ1-1	few	TRBV11-2	NA	TGTGCCAGCAGCTTAGCCCAGGGCAAAGGGAACACTGAAGCTTTCTTT	CASSLAQGKGNTEAFF
16	TRBJ2-1	few	TRBV5-1	TRBD1	TGCGCCAGCAGCTTGGTGTGGGACAGTGCCTACAATGAGCAGTTCTTC	CASSLVWDSAYNEQFF
15	TRBJ2-3	few	TRBV12-3/TRBV12-4	TRBD1	TGTGCCAGCAGTCCGGACAGGGGCAGCACAGATACGCAGTATTTT	CASSPDRGSTDTQYF
14	TRBJ1-2	few	TRBV12-3/TRBV12-4	NA	TGTGCCAGCAGTTTAGGGGCCAGGACCTATGGCTACACCTTC	CASSLGARTYGYTF
15	TRBJ2-1	NA	TRBV6-1	NA	TGTGCCAGCAGCCTCGTGCTTGGTGGTTCCGATGAGCAGTTCTTC	CASSLVLGGSDEQFF
14	TRBJ1-4	many	TRBV4-1	NA	TGCGCCAGCAGCCAAGACGACAGTTCGGAAAAACTGTTTTTT	CASSQDDSSEKLFF
15	TRBJ1-5	many	TRBV20-1	TRBD1	TGCAGTGCTAGACAAAACACAGGGGGCCGCCAGCCCCAGCATTTT	CSARQNTGGRQPQHF
19	TRBJ2-1	NA	TRBV4-3	TRBD1	TGCGCCAGCAGCCAAGCGTATGGAAAACCGGGACAGGGATACAATGAGCAGTTCTTC	CASSQAYGKPGQGYNEQFF
16	TRBJ1-6	few	TRBV7-8	TRBD1	TGTGCCAGCAGCACAGGGGAAGGGGGAAATAATTCACCCCTCCACTTT	CASSTGEGGNNSPLHF